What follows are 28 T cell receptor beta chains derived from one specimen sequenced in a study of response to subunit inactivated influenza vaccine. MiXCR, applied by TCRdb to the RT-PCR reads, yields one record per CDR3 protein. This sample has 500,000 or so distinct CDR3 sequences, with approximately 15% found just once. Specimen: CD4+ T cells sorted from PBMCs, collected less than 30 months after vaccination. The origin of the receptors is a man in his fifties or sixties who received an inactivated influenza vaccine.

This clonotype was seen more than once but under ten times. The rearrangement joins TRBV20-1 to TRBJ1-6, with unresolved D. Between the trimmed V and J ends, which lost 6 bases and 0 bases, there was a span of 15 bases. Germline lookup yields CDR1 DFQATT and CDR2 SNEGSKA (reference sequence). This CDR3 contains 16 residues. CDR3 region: CSAPKTGSSYNSPLHF. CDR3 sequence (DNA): TGCAGTGCACCGAAGACCGGGAGCTCCTATAATTCACCCCTCCACTTT.

The CDR3 DNA reads TGTGCCAGCCTGCGGAACCGAGATTCACCCCTCCACTTT. Translated, it gives CASLRNRDSPLHF. The V call is TRBV6-1, the J call TRBJ1-6; no firm D call. V gave up 8 bases and J gave up 8 bases, with 13 bases separating them. CDR3 length: 13 amino acids. Looked up from germline, CDR1 is MNHNS and CDR2 is SASEGT.

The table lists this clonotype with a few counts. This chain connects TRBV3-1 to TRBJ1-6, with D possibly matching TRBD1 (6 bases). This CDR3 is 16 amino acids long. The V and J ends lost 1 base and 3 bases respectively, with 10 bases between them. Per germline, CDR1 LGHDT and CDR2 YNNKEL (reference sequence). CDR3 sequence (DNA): TGTGCCAGCAGCCAAGCCGGACAGATCTATAATTCACCCCTCCACTTT. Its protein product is CASSQAGQIYNSPLHF.

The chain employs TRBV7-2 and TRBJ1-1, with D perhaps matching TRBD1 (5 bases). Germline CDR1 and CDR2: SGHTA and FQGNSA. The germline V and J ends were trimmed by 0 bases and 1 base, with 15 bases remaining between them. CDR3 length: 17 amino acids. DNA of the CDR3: TGTGCCAGCAGCTTAGCTTTGCTAGGGGCCGGGAACACTGAAGCTTTCTTT. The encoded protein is CASSLALLGAGNTEAFF.

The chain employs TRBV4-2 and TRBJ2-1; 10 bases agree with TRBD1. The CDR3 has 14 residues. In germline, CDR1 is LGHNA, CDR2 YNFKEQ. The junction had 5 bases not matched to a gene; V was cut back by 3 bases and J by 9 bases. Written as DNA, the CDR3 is TGTGCCAGCAGCCAGGACAGGGGGAGGTTTGAGCAGTTCTTC. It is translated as CASSQDRGRFEQFF.

CDR3 loop: CASSLEPTTYNEQFF. Here the CDR3 DNA reads TGTGCCAGCAGCTTGGAGCCTACTACCTACAATGAGCAGTTCTTC. The rearrangement links TRBV7-9 to TRBJ2-1; no definite D call. From germline, CDR1 is SEHNR and CDR2 FQNEAQ (reference sequence). V gave up 3 bases and J gave up 2 bases, with 11 bases separating them. The CDR3 extends over 15 amino acids.

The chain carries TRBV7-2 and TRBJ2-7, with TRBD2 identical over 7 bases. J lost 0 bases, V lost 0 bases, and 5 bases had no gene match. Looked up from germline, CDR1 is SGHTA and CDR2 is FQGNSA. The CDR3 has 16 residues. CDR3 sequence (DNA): TGTGCCAGCAGCTTAGCGCGGGGACTACGCTCCTACGAGCAGTACTTC. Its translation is CASSLARGLRSYEQYF.

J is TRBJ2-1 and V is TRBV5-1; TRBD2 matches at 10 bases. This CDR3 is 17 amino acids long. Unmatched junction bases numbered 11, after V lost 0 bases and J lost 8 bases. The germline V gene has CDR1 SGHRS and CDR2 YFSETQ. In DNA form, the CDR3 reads TGCGCCAGCAGCTTGGCCTTGGTAGCGGGAGGTTCGGATGAGCAGTTCTTC. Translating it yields CASSLALVAGGSDEQFF.

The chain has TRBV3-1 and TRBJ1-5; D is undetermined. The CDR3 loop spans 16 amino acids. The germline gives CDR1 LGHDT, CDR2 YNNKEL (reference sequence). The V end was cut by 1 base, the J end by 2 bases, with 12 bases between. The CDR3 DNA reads TGTGCCAGCAGCCAAGGTTTAGGGTCGGGCAATCAGCCCCAGCATTTT. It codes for CASSQGLGSGNQPQHF.

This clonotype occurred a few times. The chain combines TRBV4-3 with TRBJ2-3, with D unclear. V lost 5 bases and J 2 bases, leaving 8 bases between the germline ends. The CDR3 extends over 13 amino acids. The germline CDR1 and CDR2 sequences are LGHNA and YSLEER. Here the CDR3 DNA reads TGCGCCAGCAGCGCTACAAACACAGATACGCAGTATTTT. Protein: CASSATNTDTQYF.

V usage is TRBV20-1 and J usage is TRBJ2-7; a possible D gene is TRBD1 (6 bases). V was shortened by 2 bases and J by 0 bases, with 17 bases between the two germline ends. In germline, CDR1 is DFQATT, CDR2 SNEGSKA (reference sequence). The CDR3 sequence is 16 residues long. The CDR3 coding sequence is TGCAGTGCTAGAACTAATATCAGGGGAAACTCCTACGAGCAGTACTTC. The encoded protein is CSARTNIRGNSYEQYF.

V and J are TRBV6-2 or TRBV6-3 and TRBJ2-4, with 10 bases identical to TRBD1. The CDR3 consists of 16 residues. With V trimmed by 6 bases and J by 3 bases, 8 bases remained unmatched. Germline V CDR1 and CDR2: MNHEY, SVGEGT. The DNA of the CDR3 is TGTGCCAGCAGCCGGACAGGGGGGACGAGCAAAAACATTCAGTACTTC. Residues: CASSRTGGTSKNIQYF.

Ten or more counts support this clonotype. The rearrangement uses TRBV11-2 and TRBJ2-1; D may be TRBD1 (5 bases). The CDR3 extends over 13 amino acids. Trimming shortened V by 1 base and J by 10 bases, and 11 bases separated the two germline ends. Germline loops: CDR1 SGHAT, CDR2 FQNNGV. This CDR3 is CASSLVSGYEQFF. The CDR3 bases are TGTGCCAGCAGCTTAGTCTCAGGGTACGAGCAGTTCTTC.

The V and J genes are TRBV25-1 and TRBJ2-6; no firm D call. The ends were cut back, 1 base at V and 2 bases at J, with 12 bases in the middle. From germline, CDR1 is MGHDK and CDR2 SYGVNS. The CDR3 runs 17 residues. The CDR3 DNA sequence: TGTGCCAGCAGTGAATCAAACTTCAGGACTGGGGCCAACGTCCTGACTTTC. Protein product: CASSESNFRTGANVLTF.

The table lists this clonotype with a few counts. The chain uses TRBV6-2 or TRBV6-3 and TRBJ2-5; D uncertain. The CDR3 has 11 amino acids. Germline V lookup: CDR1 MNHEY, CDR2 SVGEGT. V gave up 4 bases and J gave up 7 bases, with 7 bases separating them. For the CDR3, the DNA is TGTGCCAGCAGTTCCGAGGTGACCCAGTACTTC. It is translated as CASSSEVTQYF.

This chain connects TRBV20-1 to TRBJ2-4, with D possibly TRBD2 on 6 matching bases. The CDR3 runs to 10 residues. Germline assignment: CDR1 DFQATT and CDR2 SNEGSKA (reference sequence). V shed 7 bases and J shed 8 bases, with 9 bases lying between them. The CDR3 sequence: CSVLAHIQYF. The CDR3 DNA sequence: TGCAGTGTCCTAGCGCACATTCAGTACTTC.

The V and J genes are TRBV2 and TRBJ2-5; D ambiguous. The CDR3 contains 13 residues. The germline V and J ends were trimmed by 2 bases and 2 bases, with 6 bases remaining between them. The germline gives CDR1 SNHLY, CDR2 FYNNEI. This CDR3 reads CASSEILQETQYF. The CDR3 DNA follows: TGTGCCAGCAGTGAAATATTGCAAGAGACCCAGTACTTC.

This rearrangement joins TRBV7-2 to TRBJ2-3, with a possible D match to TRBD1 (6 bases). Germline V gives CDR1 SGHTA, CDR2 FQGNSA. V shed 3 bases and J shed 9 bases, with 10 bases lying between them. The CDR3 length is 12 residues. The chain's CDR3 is CASSFRGRTQYF. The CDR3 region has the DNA TGTGCCAGCAGCTTCAGGGGACGGACGCAGTATTTT.

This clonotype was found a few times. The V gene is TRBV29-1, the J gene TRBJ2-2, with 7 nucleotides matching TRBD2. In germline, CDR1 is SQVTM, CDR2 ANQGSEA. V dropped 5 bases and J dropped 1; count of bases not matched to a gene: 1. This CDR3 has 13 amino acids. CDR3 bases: TGCAGCGTTCAGCGGGAGAACACCGGGGAGCTGTTTTTT. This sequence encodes CSVQRENTGELFF.

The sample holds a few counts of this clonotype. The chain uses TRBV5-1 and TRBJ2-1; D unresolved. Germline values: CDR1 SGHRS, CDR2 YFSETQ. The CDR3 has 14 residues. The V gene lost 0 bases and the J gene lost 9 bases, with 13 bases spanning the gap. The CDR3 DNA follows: TGCGCCAGCAGCTTGGGGTCTGAGAGAAGTGAGCAGTTCTTC. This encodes CASSLGSERSEQFF.

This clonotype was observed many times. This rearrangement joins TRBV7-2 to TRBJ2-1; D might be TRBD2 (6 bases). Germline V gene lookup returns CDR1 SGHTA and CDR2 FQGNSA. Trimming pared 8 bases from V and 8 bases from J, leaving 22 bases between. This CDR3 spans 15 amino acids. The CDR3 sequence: CASFPFRGSIDEQFF. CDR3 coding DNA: TGTGCCAGCTTTCCTTTCCGGGGGAGTATAGATGAGCAGTTCTTC.

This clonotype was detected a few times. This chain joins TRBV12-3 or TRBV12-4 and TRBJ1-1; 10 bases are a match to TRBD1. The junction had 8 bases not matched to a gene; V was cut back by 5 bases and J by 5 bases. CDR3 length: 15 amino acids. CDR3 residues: CASSLLGQGGTEAFF. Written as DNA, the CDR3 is TGTGCCAGCAGTCTTCTAGGACAGGGGGGGACTGAAGCTTTCTTT.

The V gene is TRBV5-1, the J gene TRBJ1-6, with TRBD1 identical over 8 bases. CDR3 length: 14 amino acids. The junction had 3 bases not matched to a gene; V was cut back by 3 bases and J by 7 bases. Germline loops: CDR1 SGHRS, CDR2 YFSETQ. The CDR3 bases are TGCGCCAGCAGCTCCCGGGACAGGAATTCACCCCTCCACTTT. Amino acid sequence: CASSSRDRNSPLHF.

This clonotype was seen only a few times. CDR3: CASSPGEVETQYF. DNA of the CDR3: TGTGCCAGCAGCCCAGGCGAGGTTGAGACCCAGTACTTC. The chain has TRBV7-8 and TRBJ2-5; D not resolved. V lost 5 bases, J lost 5 bases, and 12 bases lay in between. Looked up from germline, CDR1 is SGHVS and CDR2 is FQNEAQ. The CDR3 totals 13 residues.

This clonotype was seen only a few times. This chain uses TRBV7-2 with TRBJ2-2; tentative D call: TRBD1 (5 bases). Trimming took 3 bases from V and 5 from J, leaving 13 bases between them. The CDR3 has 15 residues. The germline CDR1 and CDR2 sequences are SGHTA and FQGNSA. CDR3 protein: CASSFVGRGTGELFF. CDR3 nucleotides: TGTGCCAGCAGCTTTGTGGGGCGTGGGACCGGGGAGCTGTTTTTT.

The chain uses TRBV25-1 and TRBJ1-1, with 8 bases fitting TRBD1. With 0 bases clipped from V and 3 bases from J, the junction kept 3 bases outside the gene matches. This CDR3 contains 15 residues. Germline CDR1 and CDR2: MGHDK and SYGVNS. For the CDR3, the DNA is TGTGCCAGCAGTGAATACGACAGGGGTCACACTGAAGCTTTCTTT. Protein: CASSEYDRGHTEAFF. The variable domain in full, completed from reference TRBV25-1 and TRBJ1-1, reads EADIYQTPRYLVIGTGKKITLECSQTMGHDKMYWYQQDPGMELHLIHYSYGVNSTEKGDLSSESTVSRIRTEHFPLTLESARPSHTSQYLCASSEYDRGHTEAFFGQGTRLTVV.

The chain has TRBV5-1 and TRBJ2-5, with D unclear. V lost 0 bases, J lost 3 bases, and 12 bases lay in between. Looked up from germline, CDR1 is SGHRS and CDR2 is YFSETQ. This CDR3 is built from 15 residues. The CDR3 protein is CASSLDVGIEETQYF. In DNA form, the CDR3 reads TGCGCCAGCAGCTTGGATGTTGGGATTGAAGAGACCCAGTACTTC.

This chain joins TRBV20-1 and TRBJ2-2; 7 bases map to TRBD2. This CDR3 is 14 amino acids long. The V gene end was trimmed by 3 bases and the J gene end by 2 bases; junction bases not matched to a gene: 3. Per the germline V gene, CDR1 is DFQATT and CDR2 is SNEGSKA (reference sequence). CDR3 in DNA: TGCAGTGCTAGCGGGGGGTTCAACACCGGGGAGCTGTTTTTT. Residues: CSASGGFNTGELFF.